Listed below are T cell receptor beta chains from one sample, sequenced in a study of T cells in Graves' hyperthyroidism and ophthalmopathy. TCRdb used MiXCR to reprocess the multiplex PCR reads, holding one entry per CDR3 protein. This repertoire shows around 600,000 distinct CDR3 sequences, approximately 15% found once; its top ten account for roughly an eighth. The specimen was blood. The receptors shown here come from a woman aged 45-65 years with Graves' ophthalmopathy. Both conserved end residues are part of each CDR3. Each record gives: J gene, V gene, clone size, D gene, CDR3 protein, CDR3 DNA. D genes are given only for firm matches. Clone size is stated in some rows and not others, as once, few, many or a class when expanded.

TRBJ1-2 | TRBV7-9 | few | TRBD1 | CASSLGRDRFLGYGYTF | TGTGCCAGCAGCTTAGGCCGGGACAGGTTTCTAGGCTATGGCTACACCTTC
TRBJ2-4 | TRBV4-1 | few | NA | CASSQGGGEINIQYF | TGCGCCAGCAGCCAAGGTGGTGGGGAAATAAACATTCAGTACTTC
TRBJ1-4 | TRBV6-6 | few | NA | CASSYGEPTGEKLFF | TGTGCCAGCAGTTACGGGGAGCCAACTGGTGAAAAACTGTTTTTT
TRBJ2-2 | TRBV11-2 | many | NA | CASSLSGPTGELFF | TGTGCCAGCAGCTTATCGGGACCCACCGGGGAGCTGTTTTTT
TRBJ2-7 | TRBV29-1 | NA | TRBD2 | CSVETGLAGGTYEQYF | TGCAGCGTCGAGACGGGACTAGCGGGAGGGACCTACGAGCAGTACTTC
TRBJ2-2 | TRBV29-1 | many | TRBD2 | CSVGLARVGELFF | TGCAGCGTTGGACTAGCGCGAGTAGGGGAGCTGTTTTTT
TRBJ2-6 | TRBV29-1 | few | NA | CSAVQGGNVLTF | TGCAGCGCCGTTCAGGGGGGGAACGTCCTGACTTTC
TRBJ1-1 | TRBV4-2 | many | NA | CASSQEVARPEAFF | TGTGCCAGCAGCCAAGAGGTTGCGCGCCCTGAAGCTTTCTTT
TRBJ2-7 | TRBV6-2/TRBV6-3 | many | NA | CASSYGRTYEQYF | TGTGCCAGCAGTTACGGCAGGACCTACGAGCAGTACTTC
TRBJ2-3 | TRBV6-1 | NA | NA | CASSPDSQDTQYF | TGTGCCAGCAGCCCGGACAGTCAAGATACGCAGTATTTT